The rows below give T cell receptor beta chains drawn from one sample of a study of shared clonotypes between healthy human individuals. Here immunoSEQ multiplex PCR was the method, and the copy in TCRdb shows in-frame clones only, minus some. The sample carries 2,500,000 or so clones, 85% to 95% recorded once. The sample taken for sequencing was naive CD4+ T cells from PBMCs. These receptors were taken from a man in his late teens or twenties in good health. Some clones in this sample may be carry-over from other donors' samples. CDR3s include the opening cysteine and the closing phenylalanine or tryptophan.

J gene | CDR3 length | V gene | CDR3 protein
TRBJ1-4 | 15 | TRBV15 | CATSRGGQINEKLFF
TRBJ2-2 | 16 | TRBV10-3 | CAISESRRSNTGELFF
TRBJ1-5 | 15 | TRBV5-1 | CASSLDSGADQPQHF
TRBJ1-3 | 15 | TRBV9 | CASTLGGNAGNTIYF
TRBJ2-1 | 17 | TRBV7-7 | CASSLGGRASYYNEQFF
TRBJ2-1 | 16 | TRBV28 | CASSSFTSEVYNEQFF
TRBJ2-2 | 16 | TRBV7-3 | CASSLGLAINTGELFF
TRBJ1-6 | 15 | TRBV30 | CAWSPTGRDNSPLHF
TRBJ2-7 | 15 | TRBV5-4 | CASSPGTLVVYEQYF
TRBJ2-5 | 18 | TRBV7-2 | CASSRRGRTATRQETQYF
TRBJ2-4 | 17 | TRBV27 | CASSFRGGGPAKNIQYF
TRBJ1-2 | 14 | TRBV30 | CAWSSATPRGGYTF
TRBJ1-5 | 14 | TRBV28 | CASSPRDSYQPQHF
TRBJ2-5 | 17 | TRBV7-2 | CASSLASWFSGQETQYF
TRBJ2-3 | 16 | TRBV11-2 | CASTAGLSRVTDTQYF
TRBJ2-4 | 17 | TRBV29-1 | CSVESSLAGGSKNIQYF
TRBJ2-1 | 16 | TRBV6-5 | CASSYRPSSGVSEQFF
TRBJ2-3 | 15 | TRBV5-1 | CASSLIAGDTDTQYF
TRBJ2-7 | 15 | TRBV28 | CASSPPRAGGDEQYF
TRBJ2-2 | 14 | TRBV11-3 | CASSLGSGRGELFF
TRBJ1-1 | 13 | TRBV29-1 | CSVGDFLNTEAFF
TRBJ2-7 | 16 | TRBV9 | CASSVVGSRRLGEQYF
TRBJ1-1 | 15 | TRBV6-6 | CASNQGAGRYTEAFF
TRBJ2-1 | 16 | TRBV27 | CASSTGLAGGHNEQFF
TRBJ2-5 | 13 | TRBV7-9 | CASSLAGGETQYF
TRBJ2-7 | 15 | TRBV27 | CASSSRTSGTYEQYF
TRBJ1-1 | 14 | TRBV7-2 | CASSLGGDGRQAFF
TRBJ1-1 | 15 | TRBV10-3 | CAISESKGGITEAFF
TRBJ1-5 | 16 | TRBV6-1 | CASSESSTFSNQPQHF
TRBJ2-3 | 11 | TRBV20-1 | CSAPREDTQYF
TRBJ2-5 | 13 | TRBV30 | CAWGKTVQETQYF
TRBJ1-2 | 12 | TRBV11-1 | CASSPRGGGYTF
TRBJ1-4 | 14 | TRBV18 | CASSPGTDNEKLFF
TRBJ1-1 | 13 | TRBV9 | CASSVGSGTEAFF
TRBJ2-5 | 14 | TRBV9 | CASSGRQVQETQYF
TRBJ1-2 | 13 | TRBV29-1 | CSVEQATRYGYTF
TRBJ2-7 | 11 | TRBV20-1 | CSAPRDYEQYF
TRBJ1-2 | 13 | TRBV28 | CASSLPPAHGYTF
TRBJ1-1 | 15 | TRBV5-5 | CASSSGTGITTEAFF
TRBJ2-5 | 15 | TRBV5-1 | CASSPRGPPQETQYF
TRBJ1-2 | 13 | TRBV6-1 | CASTSLEGEGYTF
TRBJ2-7 | 15 | TRBV27 | CASSLSSGRAREQYF
TRBJ2-2 | 15 | TRBV11-3 | CASSRDRGWSGELFF
TRBJ1-5 | 15 | TRBV28 | CASSYLRGNNQPQHF
TRBJ2-1 | 13 | TRBV5-1 | CASSSGTYNEQFF
TRBJ1-2 | 12 | TRBV10-3 | CAIMSDDYGYTF
TRBJ2-3 | 14 | TRBV10-2 | CASQDLREWRERYF
TRBJ2-7 | 13 | TRBV18 | CASSPQTSHEQYF
TRBJ2-3 | 14 | TRBV15 | CATSRVPGGDTQYF
TRBJ2-7 | 15 | TRBV5-4 | CASSKGQGGSYEQYF
TRBJ1-2 | 14 | TRBV5-8 | CASSFAGTGKAYTF
TRBJ2-1 | 13 | TRBV14 | CASSQDLYNEQFF
TRBJ1-2 | 13 | TRBV28 | CASGQWGNYGYTF